This entry describes one T cell receptor (beta chain). This sample was taken from a study of blood T cell repertoires in COVID-19. Turning to the study itself: Both acute and convalescent COVID-19 samples were obtained from the United States, Italy and Spain. PBMCs, B-cell-depleted T cells, or T cells provided the cDNA or gDNA that made up the material.

Germline V gene lookup returns CDR1 SQVTM and CDR2 ANQGSEA. V was pared by 7 bases and J by 5 bases, with 11 bases between. The CDR3 contains 12 residues. TCRdb's table, derived via immunoSEQ multiplex PCR, lists solely in-frame clones and lacks some. This table has 180,000 or so clones, 76% appearing once. The chain has TRBV29-1 and TRBJ2-2, with D tentatively TRBD2 (5 bases). The TCR sequence derives from a woman in her forties or fifties with active or convalescent COVID-19. Input material: peripheral blood. CDR3 nucleotides: TGCAGCGCTGGCCCGGGGACCGGGGAGCTGTTTTTT. Protein sequence: CSAGPGTGELFF.